The rows below give T cell receptor beta chains drawn from one sample of a study of blood T cells in healthy people across ages. TCRdb recomputed calls from the 5' RACE reads with MiXCR, one row per CDR3 protein. The top ten clones hold 15% to 25% of a sample with around 790,000 distinct CDR3 sequences, roughly 44% of them seen once. Sequenced material: blood. The receptors come from a man aged 55 to 70 in good health. Each CDR3 is given with its conserved first and last residue. The order of the fields is CDR3 protein, CDR3 DNA, D gene, V gene, clone size, J gene. D genes are given only for firm matches. A row's size may be missing; if present it is once, few, many or a size class.

CDR3 protein: CASSVATGLGLANEQFF
CDR3 DNA: TGTGCCAGCAGCGTAGCTACAGGGTTGGGACTAGCAAATGAGCAGTTCTTC
D gene: TRBD2
V gene: TRBV9
clone size: -
J gene: TRBJ2-1

CDR3 protein: CASSLGDREAYGYTF
CDR3 DNA: TGTGCCAGCAGCTTGGGGGACAGGGAGGCCTATGGCTACACCTTC
D gene: TRBD1
V gene: TRBV5-4
clone size: -
J gene: TRBJ1-2

CDR3 protein: CSASLRDTQYF
CDR3 DNA: TGCAGTGCTAGTTTGAGGGATACGCAGTATTTT
D gene: -
V gene: TRBV20-1
clone size: -
J gene: TRBJ2-3

CDR3 protein: CSASNSGAQRTYGYTF
CDR3 DNA: TGCAGTGCTTCGAACTCCGGGGCCCAGCGGACCTATGGCTACACCTTC
D gene: -
V gene: TRBV20-1
clone size: many
J gene: TRBJ1-2

CDR3 protein: CSARAGVSSPLHF
CDR3 DNA: TGCAGTGCTAGAGCAGGGGTATCTTCACCCCTCCACTTT
D gene: -
V gene: TRBV20-1
clone size: once
J gene: TRBJ1-6

CDR3 protein: CSATSRAAPYKQYF
CDR3 DNA: TGCAGTGCCACGTCCAGGGCGGCACCCTACAAGCAGTACTTC
D gene: -
V gene: TRBV20-1
clone size: -
J gene: TRBJ2-5

CDR3 protein: CASSLEGGGDTDTQYF
CDR3 DNA: TGTGCCAGCAGTTTAGAAGGCGGGGGAGACACAGATACGCAGTATTTT
D gene: TRBD2
V gene: TRBV12-3/TRBV12-4
clone size: many
J gene: TRBJ2-3

CDR3 protein: CASSLKRDPIYEQYF
CDR3 DNA: TGTGCCAGCAGCTTGAAGAGGGACCCAATCTACGAGCAGTACTTC
D gene: -
V gene: TRBV5-6
clone size: -
J gene: TRBJ2-7

CDR3 protein: CASSFTGGGAQETQYF
CDR3 DNA: TGTGCCAGCAGCTTCACTGGCGGGGGGGCCCAAGAGACCCAGTACTTC
D gene: TRBD2
V gene: TRBV7-2
clone size: -
J gene: TRBJ2-5

CDR3 protein: CSARDLRLNTEAFF
CDR3 DNA: TGCAGTGCTAGAGATCTCCGACTGAACACTGAAGCTTTCTTT
D gene: -
V gene: TRBV20-1
clone size: -
J gene: TRBJ1-1

CDR3 protein: CASSLGPAGSQETQYF
CDR3 DNA: TGCGCCAGCAGCTTGGGTCCAGCGGGGTCTCAAGAGACCCAGTACTTC
D gene: TRBD2
V gene: TRBV5-1
clone size: -
J gene: TRBJ2-5

CDR3 protein: CASSYSGLAGGLNEQFF
CDR3 DNA: TGTGCCAGCAGTTACTCGGGCTTAGCGGGGGGGCTGAATGAGCAGTTCTTC
D gene: TRBD2
V gene: TRBV6-5
clone size: few
J gene: TRBJ2-1

CDR3 protein: CASSQGDRMDNEQFF
CDR3 DNA: TGCGCCAGCAGCCAAGGGGATAGAATGGACAATGAGCAGTTCTTC
D gene: -
V gene: TRBV4-3
clone size: -
J gene: TRBJ2-1

CDR3 protein: CSARTLAGDQETQYF
CDR3 DNA: TGCAGTGCTCGAACACTAGCGGGGGACCAAGAGACCCAGTACTTC
D gene: TRBD2
V gene: TRBV20-1
clone size: -
J gene: TRBJ2-5

CDR3 protein: CSAREGHRASYEQYF
CDR3 DNA: TGCAGTGCTAGAGAAGGACACCGGGCGTCCTACGAGCAGTACTTC
D gene: -
V gene: TRBV20-1
clone size: -
J gene: TRBJ2-7

CDR3 protein: CASSEVYQETQYF
CDR3 DNA: TGTGCCAGCAGTGAAGTGTACCAAGAGACCCAGTACTTC
D gene: -
V gene: TRBV6-1
clone size: few
J gene: TRBJ2-5

CDR3 protein: CASSLGQSAKETQYF
CDR3 DNA: TGCGCCAGCAGCTTGGGACAGTCAGCTAAAGAGACCCAGTACTTC
D gene: -
V gene: TRBV5-1
clone size: few
J gene: TRBJ2-5

CDR3 protein: CASSYVPFSSNQPQHF
CDR3 DNA: TGTGCCAGCAGTTATGTCCCGTTTTCGAGCAATCAGCCCCAGCATTTT
D gene: -
V gene: TRBV6-2/TRBV6-3
clone size: -
J gene: TRBJ1-5

CDR3 protein: CASSYTSGSDQPQHF
CDR3 DNA: TGTGCCAGCAGTTACACCTCAGGGAGCGATCAGCCCCAGCATTTT
D gene: -
V gene: TRBV12-3/TRBV12-4
clone size: few
J gene: TRBJ1-5

CDR3 protein: CSARMPGQADQPQHF
CDR3 DNA: TGCAGTGCTAGAATGCCGGGACAGGCAGATCAGCCCCAGCATTTT
D gene: TRBD1
V gene: TRBV20-1
clone size: few
J gene: TRBJ1-5

CDR3 protein: CSARASGRTYNEQFF
CDR3 DNA: TGCAGTGCTAGAGCCTCGGGCCGGACCTACAATGAGCAGTTCTTC
D gene: -
V gene: TRBV20-1
clone size: -
J gene: TRBJ2-1

CDR3 protein: CASSQGIGTPDSYEQYF
CDR3 DNA: TGCGCCAGCAGCCAGGGGATCGGGACTCCTGACTCCTACGAGCAGTACTTC
D gene: -
V gene: TRBV4-3
clone size: -
J gene: TRBJ2-7

CDR3 protein: CASSQDSSLRNYGYTF
CDR3 DNA: TGCGCCAGCAGCCAAGATTCTTCCCTTCGTAACTATGGCTACACCTTC
D gene: -
V gene: TRBV4-1
clone size: few
J gene: TRBJ1-2

CDR3 protein: CASSQTRVPGTVGDTQYF
CDR3 DNA: TGTGCCAGCAGCCAGACCAGAGTCCCCGGGACGGTCGGAGATACGCAGTATTTT
D gene: -
V gene: TRBV7-8
clone size: -
J gene: TRBJ2-3

CDR3 protein: CASSLGSGGGQPQHF
CDR3 DNA: TGTGCCAGCAGTTTAGGGTCAGGGGGTGGTCAGCCCCAGCATTTT
D gene: TRBD1
V gene: TRBV27
clone size: -
J gene: TRBJ1-5

CDR3 protein: CASSQEQGVQYF
CDR3 DNA: TGTGCCAGCAGCCAAGAGCAGGGAGTCCAGTACTTC
D gene: -
V gene: TRBV3-1
clone size: -
J gene: TRBJ2-5

CDR3 protein: CASSFGQGAFEQFF
CDR3 DNA: TGTGCCAGCAGCTTCGGGCAGGGGGCCTTTGAGCAGTTCTTC
D gene: TRBD1
V gene: TRBV7-2
clone size: -
J gene: TRBJ2-1

CDR3 protein: CASSLKPTGKVKSEAFF
CDR3 DNA: TGTGCCAGCAGCTTGAAACCGACAGGGAAAGTGAAGAGTGAAGCTTTCTTT
D gene: TRBD1
V gene: TRBV5-6
clone size: -
J gene: TRBJ1-1

CDR3 protein: CASRNGGAWVTEAFF
CDR3 DNA: TGCGCCAGCCGCAACGGGGGGGCTTGGGTCACTGAAGCTTTCTTT
D gene: -
V gene: TRBV10-2
clone size: -
J gene: TRBJ1-1

CDR3 protein: CSVDFSLGPGGLPRQFF
CDR3 DNA: TGCAGCGTTGACTTTAGCCTAGGACCGGGGGGCCTTCCGCGGCAGTTCTTC
D gene: -
V gene: TRBV29-1
clone size: few
J gene: TRBJ2-1

CDR3 protein: CASSLWDRNTIYF
CDR3 DNA: TGTGCCAGCAGCTTGTGGGATAGAAACACCATATATTTT
D gene: -
V gene: TRBV7-2
clone size: few
J gene: TRBJ1-3

CDR3 protein: CASRLADAQYF
CDR3 DNA: TGTGCCAGCAGACTAGCGGATGCGCAGTATTTT
D gene: TRBD2
V gene: TRBV3-1
clone size: -
J gene: TRBJ2-3

CDR3 protein: CANSLGRSGGRDTQYF
CDR3 DNA: TGTGCCAACAGCTTAGGCCGGAGCGGGGGCCGAGATACGCAGTATTTT
D gene: TRBD2
V gene: TRBV13
clone size: -
J gene: TRBJ2-3

CDR3 protein: CASSQAGQGAFAFF
CDR3 DNA: TGTGCCAGCAGCCAGGCAGGGCAGGGGGCGTTTGCTTTCTTT
D gene: TRBD1
V gene: TRBV4-2
clone size: -
J gene: TRBJ1-1

CDR3 protein: CAGSLEGSSYEQYF
CDR3 DNA: TGTGCCGGCTCACTCGAGGGGAGCTCCTACGAGCAGTACTTC
D gene: -
V gene: TRBV18
clone size: -
J gene: TRBJ2-7

CDR3 protein: CSVTQPGQGGTGELFF
CDR3 DNA: TGCAGCGTGACCCAGCCGGGACAGGGTGGCACCGGGGAGCTGTTTTTT
D gene: TRBD1
V gene: TRBV29-1
clone size: few
J gene: TRBJ2-2

CDR3 protein: CASSPGTLGADTQYF
CDR3 DNA: TGTGCCAGCTCACCCGGGACACTAGGGGCAGATACGCAGTATTTT
D gene: -
V gene: TRBV18
clone size: -
J gene: TRBJ2-3